These 30 T cell receptor beta chains were all obtained from the same sample, sequenced in a study of blood T cells in healthy people across ages. For the second PCR, which ran for 7 to 11 cycles, a sample-barcoded 5' primer and a J-beta primer mix were used. TCRdb passed the 5' RACE reads through MiXCR, listing each CDR3 protein once. Of hundreds of thousands of distinct CDR3 sequences in the sample, 58% were seen once. Sequences were obtained from blood. These receptors were taken from a man aged 25 to 40 in good health.

This rearrangement joins TRBV6-6 to TRBJ1-2, with TRBD1 matching 7 bases. The J segment lost 8 bases and the V segment lost 2 bases, leaving 8 bases of the junction unmatched. The CDR3 is made up of 14 amino acids. From germline, CDR1 is MNHNY and CDR2 SVGAGI (reference sequence). CDR3 region: CASSYPDRDSGYTF. The CDR3 DNA follows: TGTGCCAGCAGTTACCCGGATAGGGACAGCGGCTACACCTTC.

This clonotype has a handful of counts. This chain connects TRBV3-1 to TRBJ2-5; TRBD2 agrees at 10 bases. Unmatched junction bases numbered 3, after V lost 0 bases and J lost 5 bases. Germline loops: CDR1 LGHDT, CDR2 YNNKEL (reference sequence). The length of the CDR3 is 15 residues. CDR3: CASSQEGLARETQYF. The CDR3 DNA reads TGTGCCAGCAGCCAAGAGGGACTAGCGCGGGAGACCCAGTACTTC.

This clonotype was seen a single time. This rearrangement joins TRBV10-3 to TRBJ1-5; D is possibly TRBD1 (5 bases). Between the trimmed V and J ends, which lost 10 bases and 4 bases, there was a span of 14 bases. This CDR3 has 13 amino acids. Germline CDR1 reads ENHRY; CDR2 reads SYGVKD. CDR3 loop: CASGGDGNQPQHF. The CDR3 DNA reads TGTGCCAGCGGAGGGGACGGGAATCAGCCCCAGCATTTT.

The rearrangement joins TRBV11-1 to TRBJ2-2, with D perhaps matching TRBD1 or TRBD2 (5 bases each). CDR1 SGHAT and CDR2 FQDESV come from the germline V gene (reference sequence). CDR3 length equals 16 residues. Trimming left V 6 bases short and J 0 bases short, with 14 bases between. The CDR3 nucleotides are TGTGCCAGCAGACCCGGGACCGCCGCGAACACCGGGGAGCTGTTTTTT. Translating it yields CASRPGTAANTGELFF.

The rearrangement uses TRBV25-1 and TRBJ2-1, with D perhaps being TRBD1 or TRBD2 (5 bases each). V lost 3 bases, J lost 6 bases, and 27 bases lay in between. CDR3 length equals 19 residues. CDR1 and CDR2 from the germline V gene are MGHDK and SYGVNS. The CDR3 nucleotides are TGTGCCAGCAGTGACCCTACATCCCGGGACCCCCGGTCCGCCAATGAGCAGTTCTTC. Encoded protein: CASSDPTSRDPRSANEQFF. The full variable domain, in which reference TRBV25-1 and TRBJ2-1 provide the parts outside the CDR3, is EADIYQTPRYLVIGTGKKITLECSQTMGHDKMYWYQQDPGMELHLIHYSYGVNSTEKGDLSSESTVSRIRTEHFPLTLESARPSHTSQYLCASSDPTSRDPRSANEQFFGPGTRLTVL.

This clonotype was found a few times. The chain links TRBV6-1 to TRBJ2-6; weak D call: TRBD1 (6 bases). Germline CDR1 is MNHNS and CDR2 is SASEGT. The V gene lost 6 bases and the J gene lost 0 bases, with 15 bases spanning the gap. The CDR3 contains 17 residues. CDR3 in amino acids: CASRDTGLPSGANVLTF. DNA of the CDR3: TGTGCCAGCAGAGATACAGGGTTACCCTCTGGGGCCAACGTCCTGACTTTC.

This clonotype showed up just a few times. The chain couples TRBV6-2 or TRBV6-3 to TRBJ2-7; 7 nucleotides match TRBD2. CDR1 and CDR2 from the germline V gene are MNHEY and SVGEGT. The CDR3 is 13 amino acids. V shed 3 bases, J shed 3 bases, and the junction held 2 bases outside the gene matches. The CDR3 DNA is TGTGCCAGCAGTTATGGACTAGTCTACGAGCAGTACTTC. Its translation: CASSYGLVYEQYF.

The chain has TRBV18 and TRBJ2-7; 7 positions agree with TRBD2. V lost 3 bases, J lost 1 base, and 6 bases stayed unmatched. This CDR3 region has 15 residues. Germline CDR1 is KGHSH and CDR2 is LQKENI. The CDR3, as DNA: TGTGCCAGCTCACCGGGCGGGAGAATATCCTACGAGCAGTACTTC. It specifies CASSPGGRISYEQYF.

This clonotype occurred a few times. V and J are TRBV12-3 or TRBV12-4 and TRBJ2-3; D perhaps matches TRBD2 (6 bases). The CDR3 has 14 amino acids. Trimming stripped 3 bases from V and 2 bases from J, with 9 bases between. The DNA for the CDR3 is TGTGCCAGCAGTTTCGGCGGGGCCACAGATACGCAGTATTTT. This sequence encodes CASSFGGATDTQYF.

The J gene is TRBJ2-3, the V gene TRBV4-2; tentatively, D is TRBD2 (5 bases). Germline CDR1 is LGHNA and CDR2 is YNFKEQ. This CDR3 spans 16 amino acids. Trimming shortened V by 0 bases and J by 0 bases, and 10 bases separated the two germline ends. The chain's CDR3 is CASSQEGSGSTDTQYF. The CDR3 DNA reads TGTGCCAGCAGCCAAGAAGGGAGCGGTAGCACAGATACGCAGTATTTT.

With respect to this clonotype: A read error may explain this, as a much larger clone is one base away. The chain uses TRBV9 and TRBJ1-2; 9 positions agree with TRBD1. Trimming at V came to 2 bases and at J to 6 bases, leaving 2 bases not matched to a gene. This CDR3 is built from 13 residues. Germline CDR1 SGDLS, CDR2 YYNGEE. The CDR3 sequence is CASSVRDRDGYTF. In nucleotides, the CDR3 is TGTGCCAGCAGCGTCCGGGACAGGGATGGCTACACCTTC.

This clonotype is a singleton in its sample. The chain is built from TRBV5-1 and TRBJ2-5; a possible D gene is TRBD1 (5 bases). V shed 1 base and J shed 5 bases, with 21 bases lying between them. Germline CDR1 SGHRS, CDR2 YFSETQ. This CDR3 contains 17 residues. The CDR3 is CASSLLSGQGDIETQYF. The CDR3 DNA follows: TGCGCCAGCAGCTTGCTTTCAGGGCAGGGTGATATCGAGACCCAGTACTTC.

V is TRBV6-1 and J is TRBJ2-1; TRBD2 matches at 12 bases. The CDR3 spans 19 residues. Germline CDR1 MNHNS, CDR2 SASEGT. V was pared by 6 bases and J by 2 bases, with 14 bases of the junction left unmatched. CDR3 protein: CASRGYGLAGLTTYNEQFF. The CDR3 DNA reads TGTGCCAGCAGGGGCTACGGACTAGCGGGGCTCACCACCTACAATGAGCAGTTCTTC.

J is TRBJ2-3 and V is TRBV7-2, with 8 bases identical to TRBD1. Trimming removed 5 bases from V and 2 bases from J; junction bases left unmatched: 6. Germline V gene sequence: CDR1 SGHTA, CDR2 FQGNSA. This CDR3 spans 15 amino acids. The CDR3 DNA is TGTGCCAGCAGCCAACAGACAGGGGTCACAGATACGCAGTATTTT. Translated: CASSQQTGVTDTQYF.

The chain combines TRBV5-8 with TRBJ2-1, with D perhaps matching TRBD2 (5 bases). Germline-derived CDR1 and CDR2 are SGHTS and YDEGEE. This CDR3 has 13 amino acids. Trimming removed 3 bases at V and 5 bases at J, with 9 bases between. In DNA form, the CDR3 reads TGTGCCAGCAGCTCGAGGACTGACAATGAGCAGTTCTTC. Translating it yields CASSSRTDNEQFF.

The chain joins TRBV2 to TRBJ2-7; 10 bases map to TRBD1. Germline V lookup: CDR1 SNHLY, CDR2 FYNNEI. The CDR3 is 15 amino acids. Trimming at V came to 7 bases and at J to 5 bases, leaving 11 bases not matched to a gene. The CDR3, as DNA: TGTGCCAGCATAAGGCCGGGACAGGGGAACGACGAGCAGTACTTC. Amino acid sequence: CASIRPGQGNDEQYF.

This clonotype was observed a few times. This sequence joins TRBV27 and TRBJ2-1; no clear D. This CDR3 comprises 12 residues. V was pared by 8 bases and J by 14 bases, with 19 bases between. Germline-derived CDR1 and CDR2 are MNHEY and SMNVEV (reference sequence). DNA of the CDR3: TGTGCCAGCGGATGGGCTATGAAAATGGAGTTCTTC. Protein product: CASGWAMKMEFF.

The chain links TRBV7-2 to TRBJ2-7; 8 nucleotides line up with TRBD1. The V and J ends lost 5 bases and 5 bases, in that order; junction bases with no gene match: 11. The CDR3 extends over 15 amino acids. Germline-derived CDR1 and CDR2 are SGHTA and FQGNSA. The CDR3 region is CASSPSGTGPDEQYF. The CDR3 nucleotides read TGTGCCAGCAGCCCGAGTGGGACAGGCCCAGACGAGCAGTACTTC. The full variable domain, rest sourced from reference TRBV7-2 and TRBJ2-7, is GAGVSQSPSNKVTEKGKDVELRCDPISGHTALYWYRQSLGQGLEFLIYFQGNSAPDKSGLPSDRFSAERTGGSVSTLTIQRTQQEDSAVYLCASSPSGTGPDEQYFGPGTRLTVT.

This clonotype was recorded only once. The chain employs TRBV6-1 and TRBJ1-2; maybe TRBD1 (6 bases). The CDR3 sequence is 13 residues long. V was shortened by 6 bases and J by 2 bases, with 10 bases between the two germline ends. CDR1 MNHNS and CDR2 SASEGT come from the germline V gene. The CDR3 bases are TGTGCCAGCAGGTTCGGACAGAACTATGGCTACACCTTC. It specifies CASRFGQNYGYTF.

The V and J genes are TRBV24-1 and TRBJ2-3, with 12 bases that match TRBD2. The CDR3 loop spans 14 amino acids. Losses at the gene ends were 7 bases for V and 3 bases for J; bases not matched to a gene: 1. Germline V lookup: CDR1 KGHDR, CDR2 SFDVKD. This chain's CDR3 is CATSTSGRTDTQYF. CDR3 sequence (DNA): TGTGCCACCAGCACTAGCGGGAGGACAGATACGCAGTATTTT.

The chain is built from TRBV20-1 and TRBJ2-5; 10 nucleotides agree with TRBD2. The germline CDR1 and CDR2 sequences are DFQATT and SNEGSKA (reference sequence). V was pared by 8 bases and J by 6 bases, with 6 bases of the junction left unmatched. This CDR3 is 12 amino acids long. Here the CDR3 DNA reads TGCAGTAAAGAGCGGGAGGGAAAGACCCAGTACTTC. Amino acids: CSKEREGKTQYF.

The chain employs TRBV10-3 and TRBJ2-7; D possibly matches TRBD1 or TRBD2 (5 bases each). The V end was cut by 8 bases, the J end by 5 bases, with 16 bases between. The CDR3 length is 13 residues. Per the germline V gene, CDR1 is ENHRY and CDR2 is SYGVKD. CDR3: CAISGMQGDEQYF. The CDR3 coding sequence is TGTGCCATCTCCGGGATGCAAGGGGACGAGCAGTACTTC.

This chain links TRBV15 with TRBJ1-2; no clear D. Germline V gene lookup returns CDR1 LNHNV and CDR2 YYDKDF (reference sequence). Trimming left V 6 bases short and J 1 base short, with 6 bases between. The CDR3 has 12 amino acids. The CDR3 nucleotides are TGTGCCACCAGAGAATATAACTATGGCTACACCTTC. It yields the protein CATREYNYGYTF.

CDR3 sequence: CASSQDGRGGDTQYF. For the CDR3, the DNA is TGCGCCAGCAGCCAAGACGGGAGGGGGGGAGATACGCAGTATTTT. The chain couples TRBV4-3 to TRBJ2-3; 8 nucleotides agree with TRBD2. Trimming cost V 0 bases and J 5 bases; bases outside gene matches: 4. CDR3 length: 15 amino acids. Germline loops: CDR1 LGHNA, CDR2 YSLEER.

V usage is TRBV27 and J usage is TRBJ2-1, with a possible D match to TRBD1 (6 bases). Germline V gene lookup returns CDR1 MNHEY and CDR2 SMNVEV (reference sequence). V lost 6 bases and J lost 5, with 11 bases in between. The CDR3 is 13 residues long. CDR3 in amino acids: CASSTWTDNEQFF. The CDR3 DNA reads as TGTGCCAGCAGCACCTGGACAGACAATGAGCAGTTCTTC.

This clonotype showed up just a few times. The rearrangement joins TRBV4-3 to TRBJ2-1; D remains ambiguous. CDR1 and CDR2 from the germline V gene are LGHNA and YSLEER. The CDR3 length is 13 residues. V gave up 3 bases and J gave up 10 bases, with 13 bases separating them. The CDR3 DNA reads TGCGCCAGCAGCCAGGACGACCCGAGGGAGCAGTTCTTC. Translating gives CASSQDDPREQFF.

The chain recombines TRBV28 with TRBJ2-1; D possibly uses TRBD1 or TRBD2 (6 bases each). Trimming pared 6 bases from V and 4 bases from J, leaving 16 bases between. In germline, CDR1 is MDHEN, CDR2 SYDVKM. This CDR3 spans 15 amino acids. DNA for the CDR3: TGTGCCAGCAGCCCGGACAGCGGGTTTTACAATGAGCAGTTCTTC. Encoded protein: CASSPDSGFYNEQFF.

The genes are TRBV10-3 and TRBJ2-7; 8 bases align to TRBD1. CDR3 length equals 13 residues. Germline assignment: CDR1 ENHRY and CDR2 SYGVKD. V was pared by 10 bases and J by 3 bases, with 8 bases of the junction left unmatched. CDR3 protein: CASQGQEFYEQYF. The CDR3 DNA reads as TGTGCCAGCCAGGGACAGGAATTCTACGAGCAGTACTTC.

This clonotype was seen only a few times. The V and J genes are TRBV27 and TRBJ2-3; 8 nucleotides align to TRBD1. This CDR3 is built from 17 residues. The germline V gene encodes CDR1 MNHEY and CDR2 SMNVEV (reference sequence). The V segment lost 1 base and the J segment 5 bases; nucleotides outside the gene matches: 11. CDR3 DNA sequence: TGTGCCAGCAGTTTATGGCTCGGGACAGGTCGAATAGATACGCAGTATTTT. This translates into CASSLWLGTGRIDTQYF.

J is TRBJ2-4 and V is TRBV4-3; 10 nucleotides align to TRBD1. Matching the DNA end better, TRBJ2-7 makes the J call doubtful. CDR3 length: 16 residues. The germline V gene encodes CDR1 LGHNA and CDR2 YSLEER. The CDR3 sequence: CASSQDLGDRGREQYF. The CDR3 DNA reads as TGCGCCAGCAGCCAAGATCTAGGGGACAGGGGACGCGAGCAGTACTTC.